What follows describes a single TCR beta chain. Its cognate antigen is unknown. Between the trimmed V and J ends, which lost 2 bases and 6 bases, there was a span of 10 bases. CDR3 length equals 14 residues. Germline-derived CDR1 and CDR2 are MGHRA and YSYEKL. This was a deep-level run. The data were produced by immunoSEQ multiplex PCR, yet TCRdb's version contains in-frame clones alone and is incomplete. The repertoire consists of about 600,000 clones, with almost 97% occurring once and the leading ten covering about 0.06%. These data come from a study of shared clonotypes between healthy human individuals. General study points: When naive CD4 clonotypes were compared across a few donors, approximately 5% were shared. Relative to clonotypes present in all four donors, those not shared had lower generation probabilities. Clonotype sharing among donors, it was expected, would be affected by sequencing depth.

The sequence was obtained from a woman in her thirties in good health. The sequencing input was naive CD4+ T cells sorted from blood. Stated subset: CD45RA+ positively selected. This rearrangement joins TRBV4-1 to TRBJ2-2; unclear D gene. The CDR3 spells CASSQLPAAGELFF. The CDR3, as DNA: TGCGCCAGCAGCCAACTCCCCGCTGCCGGGGAGCTGTTTTTT.